There are many counts of the clone carrying this T cell receptor (beta chain). Its antigen remains unidentified. The authors reverse transcribed all of the isolated RNA, so sequencing captured expressed TCRB transcripts. Produced via immunoSEQ multiplex PCR; TCRdb's table is partial and in-frame only. This sample has roughly 300,000 clones; about 15% occur once, and the top ten carry approximately 6.7%. The data are from a study of beta chain features in type 1 diabetes. About the research overall: Healthy donors, compared against patients, showed similar age, gender and cell yields.

Study findings and constraints: Reduced insertions and increased deletions marked VDJ junctions in type 1 diabetes patients.

The germline gives CDR1 LNHDA, CDR2 SQIVND (reference sequence). The CDR3 loop spans 14 amino acids. Trimming left V 3 bases short and J 3 bases short, with 9 bases between. The sequencing input was central memory CD4+ T cells from blood. The TCR comes from a man aged 25 to 45 in good health. The rearrangement uses TRBV19 and TRBJ1-5; D gene unclear. In DNA, the CDR3 is TGTGCCAGTAGTATTGGTCAGTACAATCAGCCCCAGCATTTT. Protein: CASSIGQYNQPQHF.